Below, 3 T cell receptor beta chains from the same sample are listed, as sequenced in a study of cytomegalovirus exposure and HLA in healthy donors. PCR used 60 Vbeta primers and 13 Jbeta primers. Clones were read by immunoSEQ multiplex PCR, and TCRdb kept only the in-frame ones, dropping some. The table for this sample gives about 90,000 clones. Sequences were obtained from PBMCs. Source of these receptors: a woman younger than 45 in good health and CMV-seronegative.

This sequence joins TRBV11-3 and TRBJ2-3; TRBD2 agrees at 8 bases. Germline V gene data show CDR1 as SGHNT and CDR2 as YENEEA. The ends lost 4 bases at V and 6 bases at J; junction bases unmatched: 3. The CDR3 is 13 residues long. The CDR3 sequence: CASSWGGGDTQYF. CDR3 coding DNA: TGTGCCAGCAGCTGGGGCGGGGGGGATACGCAGTATTTT.

This chain joins TRBV15 and TRBJ1-1; 9 positions match TRBD1. The V gene end was trimmed by 2 bases and the J gene end by 1 base; junction bases not matched to a gene: 2. The CDR3 consists of 15 residues. Germline CDR1 reads LNHNV; CDR2 reads YYDKDF (reference sequence). The CDR3 nucleotides read TGTGCCACCAGCAGACCGACAGGGGGGAACACTGAAGCTTTCTTT. Translated, it gives CATSRPTGGNTEAFF.

The rearrangement links TRBV12-2 to TRBJ2-7; TRBD2, the table's D call, was not compared with the DNA. TRBV12-2 is a pseudogene segment. CDR3 size: 19 residues. The CDR3 nucleotides are TGTGCAAGTCGCGCTCCCAGACTAGCGGGGGGGCCGGGAACCTACGAGCAGTACTTC. This gives the protein CASRAPRLAGGPGTYEQYF.